The clone carrying this T cell receptor (beta chain) was found a few times. A second roughly 7 to 12 cycle PCR used barcoded and J-beta primers. Carrying 12 random nucleotides, a template-switch adaptor labeled each individual cDNA molecule. No fewer than 3 million CDR3-containing paired-end reads came from each sample. TCRdb re-derived calls from the 5' RACE reads in MiXCR, one entry per CDR3 protein. The table includes 1.5 million to 2 million distinct CDR3 sequences, roughly 49% detected once. This sample stems from a study of blood T cells in healthy people across ages. Total RNA amounts of at least 5 micrograms were extracted per sample. The source of this sequence is a woman aged 40 to 55 in good health. Sequenced: blood.

The CDR3 sequence: CASSIHKSGANVLTF. CDR3 sequence (DNA): TGTGCCAGCAGTATCCACAAGTCTGGGGCCAACGTCCTGACTTTC. The rearrangement links TRBV6-2 or TRBV6-3 to TRBJ2-6, with D unclear. Looked up from germline, CDR1 is MNHEY and CDR2 is SVGEGT. The CDR3 length is 15 residues. The ends were cut back, 5 bases at V and 1 base at J, with 9 bases in the middle.